This T cell receptor (beta chain) was documented in a study of T cell responses to AZD1222 COVID-19 vaccine. Study results and limitations: Spike was spanned by vaccine-associated CD4 TCRs, with dominance at 160-218 and 743-854. A rise in Spike-specific TCR breadth and depth followed two AZD1222 doses.

Details on this clone: Its specificity is not known.

Produced via immunoSEQ multiplex PCR; TCRdb's table is partial and in-frame only. The top ten clones hold 2.5% to 3.5% of a sample with nearly 100,000 clones, around nine tenths of them seen once. The material was peripheral blood, obtained on day 0 of AZD1222 vaccination. The source is an adult in good health.

The CDR3 DNA sequence: TGCGCCAGCACCAGGGGGCTAGGGAATCAGCCCCAGCATTTT. Encoded protein: CASTRGLGNQPQHF. The chain links TRBV4-1 to TRBJ1-5; 8 bases align to TRBD1. CDR1 MGHRA and CDR2 YSYEKL come from the germline V gene. V shed 7 bases, J shed 4 bases, and the junction held 6 bases outside the gene matches. This CDR3 is built from 14 residues.